This T cell receptor beta chain is from a study of cytomegalovirus exposure and HLA in healthy donors. Findings and limits, study-wide: At a 0.05 false discovery rate, a later analysis found around 17,000 TCR beta sequences to be associated with HLA alleles. Later analysis suggested links between common viral pathogens and several top significant clusters.

A remark on this clone: Its specificity is not known.

With 60 Vbeta and 13 Jbeta primers, the PCR was carried out. In the authors' workflow: The authors later counted approximately 80 million unique TCR beta chains, 8.5 million to 13 million of them shared. The data were produced by immunoSEQ multiplex PCR, yet TCRdb's version contains in-frame clones alone and is incomplete. V and J calls and clone size are copied from that table; D and trimming were computed from the DNA. The table includes about 140,000 clones, about three quarters detected once. This clonotype originated in a woman between 40 and 50 years old in good health and CMV-seronegative. What was sequenced was PBMCs.

The CDR3 is CASSSIGGTDTQYF. CDR3 sequence (DNA): TGTGCCAGCAGCTCCATAGGGGGCACAGATACGCAGTATTTT. This chain uses TRBV7-2 with TRBJ2-3, with D perhaps matching TRBD1 (5 bases). Germline V CDR1 and CDR2: SGHTA, FQGNSA. The CDR3 totals 14 residues. The V end was cut by 4 bases, the J end by 1 base, with 9 bases between.